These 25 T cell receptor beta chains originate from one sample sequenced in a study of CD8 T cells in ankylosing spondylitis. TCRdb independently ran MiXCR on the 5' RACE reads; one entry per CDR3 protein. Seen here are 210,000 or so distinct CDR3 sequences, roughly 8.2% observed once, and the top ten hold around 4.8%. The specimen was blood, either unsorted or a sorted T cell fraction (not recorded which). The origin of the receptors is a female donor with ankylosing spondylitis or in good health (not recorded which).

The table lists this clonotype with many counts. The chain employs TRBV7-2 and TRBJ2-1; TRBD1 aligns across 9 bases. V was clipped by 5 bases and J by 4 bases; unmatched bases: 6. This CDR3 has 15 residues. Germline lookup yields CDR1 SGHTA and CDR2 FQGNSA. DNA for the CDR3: TGTGCCAGCAGCCCTGGACAGGGGTTTTACAATGAGCAGTTCTTC. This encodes CASSPGQGFYNEQFF.

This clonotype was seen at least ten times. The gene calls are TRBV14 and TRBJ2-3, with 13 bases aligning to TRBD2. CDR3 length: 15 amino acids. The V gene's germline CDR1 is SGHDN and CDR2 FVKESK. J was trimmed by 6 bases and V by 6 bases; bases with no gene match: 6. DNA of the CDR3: TGTGCCAGCAGTACCGGGACTAGCGGGATTGATACGCAGTATTTT. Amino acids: CASSTGTSGIDTQYF.

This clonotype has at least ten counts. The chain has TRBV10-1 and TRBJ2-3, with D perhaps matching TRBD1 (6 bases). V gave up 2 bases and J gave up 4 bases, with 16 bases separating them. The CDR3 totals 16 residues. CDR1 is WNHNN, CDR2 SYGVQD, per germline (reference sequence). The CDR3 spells CASSEGTGPRPDTQYF. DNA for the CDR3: TGCGCCAGCAGTGAGGGAACAGGGCCCCGTCCAGATACGCAGTATTTT.

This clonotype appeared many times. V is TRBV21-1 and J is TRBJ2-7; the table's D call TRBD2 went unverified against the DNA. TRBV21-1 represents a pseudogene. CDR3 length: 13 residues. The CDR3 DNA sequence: TGTGCCAGCAGCAAAGTCACTAGCGGGGCGCTGGACTTC. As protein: CASSKVTSGALDF.

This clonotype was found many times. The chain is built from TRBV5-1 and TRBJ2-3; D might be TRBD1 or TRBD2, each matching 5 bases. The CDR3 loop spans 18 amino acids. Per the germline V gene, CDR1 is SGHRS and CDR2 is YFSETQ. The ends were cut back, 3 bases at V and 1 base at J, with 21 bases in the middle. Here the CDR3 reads CASSSTPSVGARTDTQYF. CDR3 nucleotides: TGCGCCAGCAGCTCGACTCCCTCTGTCGGGGCCCGCACAGATACGCAGTATTTT.

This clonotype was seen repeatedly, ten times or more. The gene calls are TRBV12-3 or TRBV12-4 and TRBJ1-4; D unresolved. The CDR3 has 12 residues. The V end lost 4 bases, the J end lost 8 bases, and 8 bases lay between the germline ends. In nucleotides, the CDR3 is TGTGCCAGCAGTTGGAGCGGGGAAAAACTGTTTTTT. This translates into CASSWSGEKLFF.

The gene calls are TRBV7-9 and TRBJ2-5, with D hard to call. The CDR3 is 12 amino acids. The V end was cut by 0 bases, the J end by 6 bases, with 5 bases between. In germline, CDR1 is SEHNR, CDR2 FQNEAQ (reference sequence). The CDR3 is CASSLAAKTQYF. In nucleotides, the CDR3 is TGTGCCAGCAGCTTAGCGGCTAAGACCCAGTACTTC.

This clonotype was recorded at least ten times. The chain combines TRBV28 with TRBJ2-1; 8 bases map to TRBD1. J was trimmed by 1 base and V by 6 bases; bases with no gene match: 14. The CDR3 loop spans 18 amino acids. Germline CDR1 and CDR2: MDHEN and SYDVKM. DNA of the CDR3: TGTGCCAGCAGGTTAGTCGGTTTCGGGACAGGTTCCTACAATGAGCAGTTCTTC. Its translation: CASRLVGFGTGSYNEQFF.

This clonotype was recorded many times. The CDR3 loop is CASSESAGYEQYF. CDR3 sequence (DNA): TGCGCCAGCAGTGAGTCGGCAGGATACGAGCAGTACTTC. The rearrangement links TRBV10-1 to TRBJ2-7; no reliable D call. V was clipped by 0 bases and J by 4 bases, with 7 bases between them. The CDR3 spans 13 residues. Germline-derived CDR1 and CDR2 are WNHNN and SYGVQD (reference sequence).

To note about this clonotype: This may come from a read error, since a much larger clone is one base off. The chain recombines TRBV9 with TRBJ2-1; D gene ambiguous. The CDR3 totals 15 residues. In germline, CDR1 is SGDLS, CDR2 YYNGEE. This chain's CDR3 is CTSSPRLRSVVEQFF. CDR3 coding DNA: TGTACCAGCAGCCCCCGACTGAGATCTGTAGTCGAGCAGTTCTTC.

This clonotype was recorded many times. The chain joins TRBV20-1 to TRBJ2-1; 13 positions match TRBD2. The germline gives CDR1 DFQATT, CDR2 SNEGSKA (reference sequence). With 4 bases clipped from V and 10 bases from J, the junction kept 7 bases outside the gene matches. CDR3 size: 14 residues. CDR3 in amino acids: CSAIGLAGALEQFF. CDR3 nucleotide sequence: TGCAGTGCTATAGGACTAGCGGGAGCATTGGAGCAGTTCTTC.

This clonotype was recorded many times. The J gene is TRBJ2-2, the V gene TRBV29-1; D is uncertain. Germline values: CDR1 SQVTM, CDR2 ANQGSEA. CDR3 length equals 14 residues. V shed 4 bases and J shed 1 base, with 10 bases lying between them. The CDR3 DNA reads TGCAGCGTTGGGACGGAAGGGAACACCGGGGAGCTGTTTTTT. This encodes CSVGTEGNTGELFF.

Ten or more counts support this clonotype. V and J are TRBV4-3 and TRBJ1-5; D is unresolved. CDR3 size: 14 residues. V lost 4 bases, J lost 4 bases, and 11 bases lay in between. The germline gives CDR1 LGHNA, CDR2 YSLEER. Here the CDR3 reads CASSLRTDNQPQHF. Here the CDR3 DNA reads TGCGCCAGCAGCCTGCGGACCGATAATCAGCCCCAGCATTTT.

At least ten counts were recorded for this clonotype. The CDR3 DNA reads TGCAGTGCTGAGCCCCGGGCCTACAATGAGCAGTTCTTC. This codes for CSAEPRAYNEQFF. The chain employs TRBV20-1 and TRBJ2-1; the D is unclear. Germline values: CDR1 DFQATT, CDR2 SNEGSKA (reference sequence). Between the trimmed V and J ends, which lost 5 bases and 2 bases, there was a span of 10 bases. The CDR3 extends over 13 amino acids.

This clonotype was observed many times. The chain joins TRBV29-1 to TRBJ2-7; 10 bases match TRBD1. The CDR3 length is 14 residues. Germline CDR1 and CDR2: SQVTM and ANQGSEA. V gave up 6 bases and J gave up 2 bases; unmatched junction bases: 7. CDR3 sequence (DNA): TGCAGCGTCCCAGGGGGACAGGGGACCTACGAGCAGTACTTC. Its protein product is CSVPGGQGTYEQYF.

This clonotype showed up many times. CDR3 DNA: TGTGCCACCTCACCGGGACAGTCCTACGAGCAGTACTTC. It yields the protein CATSPGQSYEQYF. This sequence joins TRBV27 and TRBJ2-7; 7 positions agree with TRBD1. Germline CDR1 MNHEY, CDR2 SMNVEV (reference sequence). The length of the CDR3 is 13 residues. The J segment lost 1 base and the V segment lost 10 bases, leaving 7 bases of the junction unmatched.

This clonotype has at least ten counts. CDR3 DNA sequence: TGCAGCTGTCGGGGGGACACTGAAGCTTTCTTT. Amino acids: CSCRGDTEAFF. The rearrangement joins TRBV29-1 to TRBJ1-1; tentative D call: TRBD1 (5 bases). This CDR3 has 11 residues. The germline V gene has CDR1 SQVTM and CDR2 ANQGSEA. The V end lost 8 bases, the J end lost 3 bases, and 10 bases lay between the germline ends.

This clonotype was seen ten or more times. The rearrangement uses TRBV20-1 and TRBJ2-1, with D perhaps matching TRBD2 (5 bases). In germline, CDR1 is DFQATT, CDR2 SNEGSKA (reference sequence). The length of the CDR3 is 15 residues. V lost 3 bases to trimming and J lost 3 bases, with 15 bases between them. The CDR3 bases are TGCAGTGCTAGTGACCGAGCGGAGCACTACAATGAGCAGTTCTTC. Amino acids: CSASDRAEHYNEQFF.

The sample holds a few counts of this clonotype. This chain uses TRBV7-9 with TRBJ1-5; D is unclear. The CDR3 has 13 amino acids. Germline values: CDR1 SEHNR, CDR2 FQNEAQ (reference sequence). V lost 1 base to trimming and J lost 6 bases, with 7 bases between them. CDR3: CASSLGSGQPQHF. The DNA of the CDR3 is TGTGCCAGCAGCTTAGGGTCCGGTCAGCCCCAGCATTTT.

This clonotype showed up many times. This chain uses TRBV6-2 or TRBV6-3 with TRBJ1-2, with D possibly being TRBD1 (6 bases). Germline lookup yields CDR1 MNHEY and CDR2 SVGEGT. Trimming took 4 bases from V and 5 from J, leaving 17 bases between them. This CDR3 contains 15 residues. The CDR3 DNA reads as TGTGCCAGCAGTTTGCAATGGACGGGGGCATATGGCTACACCTTC. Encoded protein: CASSLQWTGAYGYTF.

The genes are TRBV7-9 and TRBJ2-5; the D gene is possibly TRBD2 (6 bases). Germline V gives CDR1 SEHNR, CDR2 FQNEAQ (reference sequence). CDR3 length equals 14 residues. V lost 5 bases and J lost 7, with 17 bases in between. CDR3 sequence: CASSVGGQSRTQYF. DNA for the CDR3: TGTGCCAGCAGCGTGGGAGGCCAGTCCAGGACCCAGTACTTC.

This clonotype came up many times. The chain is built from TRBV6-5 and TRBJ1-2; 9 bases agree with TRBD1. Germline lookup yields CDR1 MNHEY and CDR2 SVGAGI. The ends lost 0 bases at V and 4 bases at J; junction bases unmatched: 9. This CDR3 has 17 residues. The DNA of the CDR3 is TGTGCCAGCAGTTACTCATTTCCCGGGACAGGGATCTATGGCTACACCTTC. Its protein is CASSYSFPGTGIYGYTF.

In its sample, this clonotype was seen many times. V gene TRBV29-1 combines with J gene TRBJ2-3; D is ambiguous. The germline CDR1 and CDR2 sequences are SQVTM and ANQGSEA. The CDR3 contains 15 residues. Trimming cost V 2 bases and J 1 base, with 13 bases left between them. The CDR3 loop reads CSVEKEGYGTDTQYF. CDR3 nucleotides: TGCAGCGTTGAAAAAGAAGGGTATGGCACAGATACGCAGTATTTT.

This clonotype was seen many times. In DNA form, the CDR3 reads TGTGCCAGCAGCTTAAACGGTATCGCAGATACGCAGTATTTT. It specifies CASSLNGIADTQYF. J is TRBJ2-3 and V is TRBV7-3, with unresolved D. Germline loops: CDR1 SGHTA, CDR2 FQGTGA. Trimming cost V 1 base and J 4 bases, with 9 bases left between them. The CDR3 extends over 14 amino acids.

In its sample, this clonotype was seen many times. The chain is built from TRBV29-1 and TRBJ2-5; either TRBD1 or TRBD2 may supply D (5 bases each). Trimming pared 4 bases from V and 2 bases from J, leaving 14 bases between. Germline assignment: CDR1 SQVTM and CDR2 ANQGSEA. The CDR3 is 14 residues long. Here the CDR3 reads CSVAGARGQETQYF. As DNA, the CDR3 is TGCAGCGTTGCTGGGGCCCGGGGACAAGAGACCCAGTACTTC.